This is a list of T cell receptor beta chains from one sample in a study of T cells expressing NK-cell markers. TCRdb re-called the 5' RACE reads, yielding one record per CDR3 amino acid sequence without DNA. The listing contains about 410,000 distinct CDR3 sequences. Material: blood T cells: a sorted CD56 or NKG2C T cell subset, CD4+ or CD8+ T cells, or bulk PBMC T cells (not recorded which). These receptors were collected from a woman in her forties or fifties in good health. The CDR3 runs from the conserved cysteine through the conserved F or W.

V,J,CDR3
TRBV5-1,TRBJ1-1,CASSTGDRAAAFF
TRBV20-1,TRBJ2-5,CSAKRGGSHGETQYF
TRBV29-1,TRBJ2-2,CSAEGRAELFF
TRBV12-3/TRBV12-4,TRBJ2-5,CASSLSGGETQYF
TRBV5-1,TRBJ2-5,CASSFGSRTPQETQYF
TRBV4-2,TRBJ2-3,CASSQGSSETSTDTQYF
TRBV4-1,TRBJ2-1,CASSQIAGTGAHNEQFF
TRBV25-1,TRBJ2-3,CASSRIPGDTQYF
TRBV15,TRBJ2-2,CATSKETHTGELFF
TRBV10-3,TRBJ2-3,CASWTADSTDTQYF
TRBV15,TRBJ1-6,CATSRGGLNSPLHF
TRBV7-2,TRBJ2-5,CASSLATALETQYF
TRBV19,TRBJ1-2,CASSTRTGGNYGYTF
TRBV10-3,TRBJ2-7,CAISDQTSFYEQYF
TRBV9,TRBJ2-1,CASSAGTVYNEQFF
TRBV29-1,TRBJ2-2,CSVDGQGNGELFF
TRBV20-1,TRBJ2-2,CSARDRREGNTGELFF
TRBV3-1,TRBJ1-4,CASSRVGTIEKLFF
TRBV5-5,TRBJ2-6,CASSLGPLHLSGANVLTF
TRBV7-8,TRBJ2-5,CASSSGTGRETQYF
TRBV6-2/TRBV6-3,TRBJ2-5,CASSETSGILVGGTQYF
TRBV10-3,TRBJ2-7,CAISGQGTGTSEQYF
TRBV7-8,TRBJ1-1,CASSLPTGNTEAFF
TRBV20-1,TRBJ2-2,CSASAQTGELFF
TRBV20-1,TRBJ2-5,CSASWGAVRETQYF